Below, 26 T cell receptor beta chains from the same sample are listed, as sequenced in a study of T cells in women clearing cervical HPV infection. TCRdb's table, derived via immunoSEQ multiplex PCR, lists solely in-frame clones and lacks some. In total, the table holds tens of thousands of clones. Sequenced sample: blood buffy coat. The receptors here all came from a woman aged 18 to 75 with a cervical HPV16 infection that either progressed to CIN3+ or cleared (not recorded which).

Points on this clone: The CDR3 extends 3 residues past the end of the read, so its final part is completed from the germline J gene. The chain combines TRBV29-1 with TRBJ1-1; tentative D call: TRBD1 (6 bases). The CDR3 extends over 13 amino acids. The germline V gene encodes CDR1 SQVTM and CDR2 ANQGSEA. V lost 8 bases to trimming and J lost 0 bases, with 13 bases between them. The CDR3 spells CSTSQGMNTEAFF. Partial CDR3 DNA: TGCAGCACCTCGCAGGGGATGAACACTGAA.

Regarding this clone: From the germline J gene comes the end of the CDR3, since the read stops 3 residues before it. The rearrangement uses TRBV7-6 and TRBJ2-1; 14 nucleotides agree with TRBD2. This CDR3 has 17 residues. J was trimmed by 7 bases and V by 3 bases; bases with no gene match: 8. CDR1 is SGHVS, CDR2 FNYEAQ, per germline. The CDR3 is CASSFTTSGRAMNEQFF. Partial CDR3 DNA: TGTGCCAGCAGCTTTACGACTAGCGGGAGGGCTATGAATGAG.

About this clone itself: Read sequence stops 3 residues before the CDR3 end, and the germline J gene provides the missing end. The V and J genes are TRBV30 and TRBJ2-1; the D gene is possibly TRBD2 (5 bases). The CDR3 length is 13 residues. Germline loops: CDR1 GTSNPN, CDR2 SVGIG (reference sequence). The V and J ends lost 0 bases and 7 bases respectively, with 10 bases between them. The CDR3 reads CAWSVGRGNEQFF. Partial CDR3 DNA: TGTGCCTGGAGTGTAGGCCGGGGAAATGAG.

Concerning this clone: A junction boundary mismatches the germline segment, possibly from a read error. The read falls 3 residues short of the CDR3 end, and the missing part is taken from the germline J gene. V gene TRBV4-1 combines with J gene TRBJ2-3, with 10 bases fitting TRBD2. This CDR3 comprises 16 residues. In germline, CDR1 is MGHRA, CDR2 YSYEKL. CDR3 bases read: TGCACCAGCAGCCAATCTAGCGGGGGCAGCACAGATACG. Its translation is CTSSQSSGGSTDT. The CDR3 in full is CTSSQSSGGSTDTQYF.

About this clone: The DNA ends 3 residues before the CDR3 does, and the rest of the CDR3 is filled in from the germline J gene. This chain uses TRBV20-1 with TRBJ2-3; 13 nucleotides align to TRBD2. Germline CDR1 DFQATT, CDR2 SNEGSKA (reference sequence). V gave up 7 bases and J gave up 0 bases; unmatched junction bases: 4. The CDR3 is made up of 15 amino acids. Partial CDR3 DNA: TGCAGTGGGAGGGGACTAGCGGGGAGCACAGATACG. Its translation is CSGRGLAGSTDT. The whole CDR3 is CSGRGLAGSTDTQYF.

Points on this clone: The read halts 3 residues ahead of the CDR3 end, with the missing end drawn from the germline J gene. The chain combines TRBV11-1 with TRBJ1-1; D is perhaps TRBD1 (5 bases). Germline lookup yields CDR1 SGHAT and CDR2 FQDESV (reference sequence). V was clipped by 2 bases and J by 5 bases, with 15 bases between them. This CDR3 is built from 15 residues. This chain's CDR3 is CASSLTGARWTEAFF. The sequenced part of the CDR3 DNA is TGTGCCAGCAGCTTAACTGGGGCGCGATGGACTGAA.

CDR3 DNA (partial): TGTGCCAGCTCACCCATACAAAGGGACAGGGGTTGGGATCAGCCC. Its translation is CASSPIQRDRGWDQP. The CDR3, in full, reads CASSPIQRDRGWDQPQHF. V usage is TRBV18 and J usage is TRBJ1-5; 10 bases are shared with TRBD1. The CDR3 extends 3 residues past the end of the read, so its final part is completed from the germline J gene. V lost 3 bases to trimming and J lost 5 bases; unmatched junction nucleotides: 13. The germline V gene encodes CDR1 KGHSH and CDR2 LQKENI. The CDR3 is 18 residues long.

The CDR3 loop reads CSAKGQLAEAFF. The DNA read from the CDR3 is TGCAGTGCTAAGGGCCAGCTGGCGGAA. V gene TRBV20-1 combines with J gene TRBJ1-1; D gene unclear. Coverage ceases 3 residues before the CDR3 finishes, and the germline J gene fills in the end. Germline assignment: CDR1 DFQATT and CDR2 SNEGSKA (reference sequence). CDR3 length equals 12 residues.

Comment on this clone: The CDR3 goes on 3 residues after the read ends, and that part is filled in from the germline J gene. The gene calls are TRBV30 and TRBJ1-1; D is uncertain. This CDR3 spans 14 amino acids. Looked up from germline, CDR1 is GTSNPN and CDR2 is SVGIG (reference sequence). V was clipped by 5 bases and J by 4 bases, with 17 bases between them. The CDR3 DNA, read in part, is TGTGCCTGGGGCAAGGTGCGGTTGGGCACTGAA. Protein sequence: CAWGKVRLGTE. The whole CDR3 protein is CAWGKVRLGTEAFF.

With regard to this clone: The read gets to within 3 residues of the CDR3 end, and the germline J gene fills in the rest. V usage is TRBV12-3 or TRBV12-4 and J usage is TRBJ2-5; TRBD1 agrees at 8 bases. V trimming: 7 bases; J trimming: 2 bases; junction bases outside the gene matches: 3. CDR3 size: 13 residues. The CDR3 is CASNGQGQETQYF. The sequenced part of the CDR3 DNA is TGTGCCAGCAACGGACAGGGACAAGAGACC.

A note on this clone: Read sequence stops 3 residues before the CDR3 end, and the germline J gene provides the missing end. V is TRBV7-9 and J is TRBJ2-7, with D possibly TRBD1 on 6 matching bases. Deletions cut 6 bases from V and 2 bases from J, with 14 bases between. This CDR3 spans 14 amino acids. Per the germline V gene, CDR1 is SEHNR and CDR2 is FQNEAQ (reference sequence). The CDR3 spells CASSPTTGPYEQYF. CDR3 DNA, as far as it was read: TGTGCCAGCAGTCCCACGACAGGACCCTACGAG.

About this clone: Read sequence stops 3 residues before the CDR3 end, and the germline J gene provides the missing end. The chain has TRBV20-1 and TRBJ1-1, with D perhaps TRBD1 (6 bases). The CDR3 is 15 amino acids. Per germline, CDR1 DFQATT and CDR2 SNEGSKA (reference sequence). V was trimmed by 7 bases and J by 1 base, leaving 19 bases between them. The CDR3 is CSVFLPGQPNTEAFF. Incomplete CDR3 DNA: TGCAGTGTTTTCTTACCGGGACAACCGAACACTGAA.

Note on this clone: The CDR3 goes on 3 residues after the read ends, and that part is filled in from the germline J gene. The V gene is TRBV10-1, the J gene TRBJ2-1, with D tentatively TRBD2 (6 bases). V was clipped by 0 bases and J by 3 bases, with 9 bases between them. Germline V gene lookup returns CDR1 WNHNN and CDR2 SYGVQD (reference sequence). The CDR3 runs 15 residues. This chain's CDR3 is CASSESIGGYNEQFF. The sequenced part of the CDR3 DNA is TGCGCCAGCAGTGAGTCGATCGGGGGCTACAATGAG.

About this clone itself: The CDR3 extends 3 residues past the end of the read, so its final part is completed from the germline J gene. This rearrangement joins TRBV20-1 to TRBJ2-7, with D perhaps TRBD1 or TRBD2 (5 bases each). V lost 5 bases to trimming and J lost 3 bases, with 11 bases between them. Germline assignment: CDR1 DFQATT and CDR2 SNEGSKA (reference sequence). The CDR3 is 12 residues long. The CDR3 DNA, read in part, is TGCAGTGCTTCGAGGGGTGTCTACGAG. Its protein product is CSASRGVYE. The whole CDR3 sequence reads CSASRGVYEQYF.

Here the CDR3 reads CASSPPEGFSGNTIYF. The covered CDR3 bases are TGTGCCAGCTCACCACCGGAGGGTTTCTCTGGAAACACC. The chain combines TRBV18 with TRBJ1-3; no firm D call. Coverage ceases 3 residues before the CDR3 finishes, and the germline J gene fills in the end. The CDR3 runs to 16 residues. Germline values: CDR1 KGHSH, CDR2 LQKENI. V was trimmed by 0 bases and J by 0 bases, leaving 9 bases between them.

On this clone: The sequence runs out 3 residues before the end of the CDR3; the remainder is reconstructed from the germline J gene. The V gene is TRBV7-2, the J gene TRBJ2-1; 9 bases align to TRBD2. This CDR3 has 14 amino acids. Germline V gene sequence: CDR1 SGHTA, CDR2 FQGNSA. J gave up 8 bases and V 3 bases, and 5 bases lay outside the gene matches. CDR3 sequence reads: CASSLVAGDHEQFF. The covered CDR3 bases are TGTGCCAGCAGCTTGGTAGCGGGAGATCATGAG.

As regards this clone: With the read ending 3 residues before the CDR3 end, the germline J gene is used to fill in that end. This chain links TRBV20-1 with TRBJ2-5; D might be TRBD1 (5 bases). CDR3 size: 14 residues. V was shortened by 0 bases and J by 1 base, with 9 bases between the two germline ends. From germline, CDR1 is DFQATT and CDR2 SNEGSKA (reference sequence). The part of the CDR3 DNA that was read is TGCAGTGCTAGAGAATCACAGGCCCAAGAGACC. Protein: CSARESQAQET. The whole CDR3 protein is CSARESQAQETQYF.

CDR3: CASSYSTRTEAFF. CDR3 DNA, as far as it was read: TGTGCCAGCAGTTACTCTACTCGCACTGAA. This chain connects TRBV6-2 or TRBV6-3 to TRBJ1-1; unclear D gene. Read data end 3 residues before the CDR3 end; the end is taken from the germline J gene. CDR1 and CDR2 (germline): MNHEY, SVGEGT. V was clipped by 0 bases and J by 4 bases, with 6 bases between them. This CDR3 has 13 residues.

As to this clone: The sequenced fragment ends 3 residues before the CDR3 boundary, so the rest is inferred from the germline J gene. The chain uses TRBV5-8 and TRBJ2-7; 9 bases are shared with TRBD2. The germline CDR1 and CDR2 sequences are SGHTS and YDEGEE. The ends lost 4 bases at V and 5 bases at J; junction bases unmatched: 10. This CDR3 spans 15 amino acids. The CDR3 reads CASSTGTSNLDEQYF. The sequenced CDR3 bases are TGTGCCAGCAGCACCGGGACTAGCAATCTCGACGAG.

With respect to this clone: The observed sequence ends 3 residues before the CDR3 terminus, with the missing tail filled in from the germline J gene. This chain links TRBV2 with TRBJ1-2, with D perhaps TRBD1 (5 bases). Germline CDR1 and CDR2: SNHLY and FYNNEI. The CDR3 is made up of 11 amino acids. The CDR3 loop is CASSYHRSYTF. The sequenced CDR3 bases are TGTGCCAGCAGCTATCACAGGAGC.

Of note for this clone: The read terminates 3 residues ahead of where the CDR3 ends, so the germline J gene completes it. This rearrangement joins TRBV20-1 to TRBJ1-5; D possibly corresponds to TRBD1 (5 bases). V was clipped by 0 bases and J by 5 bases, with 8 bases between them. Germline V gene lookup returns CDR1 DFQATT and CDR2 SNEGSKA (reference sequence). The CDR3 covers 13 residues. The DNA read from the CDR3 is TGCAGTGCTAGAGATCAAGGGGATCAGCCC. Translation gives CSARDQGDQP. In full, the CDR3 reads CSARDQGDQPQHF.

As regards this clone: The read terminates 3 residues ahead of where the CDR3 ends, so the germline J gene completes it. This chain uses TRBV7-9 with TRBJ1-4, with D possibly being TRBD1 (6 bases). CDR3 size: 15 residues. The germline V and J ends were trimmed by 3 bases and 5 bases, with 13 bases remaining between them. The germline gives CDR1 SEHNR, CDR2 FQNEAQ (reference sequence). The DNA read from the CDR3 is TGTGCCAGCAGCTTCCTAGGGGGTGAAAATGAAAAA. Protein: CASSFLGGENEK. The full-length CDR3 reads as CASSFLGGENEKLFF.

Notes on this clone: The read comes to an end 3 residues before the CDR3 does, leaving the germline J gene to fill in the end. This chain uses TRBV19 with TRBJ2-7; the match to TRBD1 covers 9 bases. CDR1 is LNHDA and CDR2 is SQIVND in the germline V gene (reference sequence). Trimming at V came to 7 bases and at J to 0 bases, leaving 4 bases not matched to a gene. The CDR3 spans 14 residues. Here the CDR3 reads CASTVGQGSYEQYF. The sequenced CDR3 bases are TGTGCCAGTACCGTGGGACAGGGCTCCTACGAG.

This clone shows up as medium-sized by frequency. The missing CDR3 end, 3 residues past where the read stops, is filled in from the germline J gene. J is TRBJ1-1 and V is TRBV29-1; the match to TRBD1 covers 7 bases. After removal of 4 bases from V and 6 bases from J, the junction contained 11 bases not matched to a gene. Looked up from germline, CDR1 is SQVTM and CDR2 is ANQGSEA. This CDR3 is built from 14 residues. CDR3 DNA, as far as it was read: TGCAGCGTTGGCCCCGGGACAGCTTTTTCTGAA. Its protein is CSVGPGTAFSE. The full-length CDR3 reads as CSVGPGTAFSEAFF.

As regards this clone: From the germline J gene comes the end of the CDR3, since the read stops 3 residues before it. The rearrangement joins TRBV10-3 to TRBJ2-6; 7 bases fit TRBD1. Trimming removed 6 bases from V and 1 base from J; junction bases left unmatched: 12. Germline lookup yields CDR1 ENHRY and CDR2 SYGVKD. The CDR3 runs to 18 residues. The DNA read from the CDR3 is TGTGCCATCAGGAAACAGGGGACCGGCCTATCTGGGGCCAACGTC. Translating gives CAIRKQGTGLSGANV. The full CDR3 protein is CAIRKQGTGLSGANVLTF.

Remarks on this clone: The read terminates 3 residues ahead of where the CDR3 ends, so the germline J gene completes it. V usage is TRBV5-1 and J usage is TRBJ1-1; the D gene is possibly TRBD1 (5 bases). Trimming shortened V by 2 bases and J by 1 base, and 12 bases separated the two germline ends. Germline CDR1 and CDR2: SGHRS and YFSETQ. The CDR3 consists of 15 residues. Here the CDR3 reads CASSFDADTNTEAFF. The CDR3 bases that were read are TGCGCCAGCAGCTTTGATGCGGACACGAACACTGAA.